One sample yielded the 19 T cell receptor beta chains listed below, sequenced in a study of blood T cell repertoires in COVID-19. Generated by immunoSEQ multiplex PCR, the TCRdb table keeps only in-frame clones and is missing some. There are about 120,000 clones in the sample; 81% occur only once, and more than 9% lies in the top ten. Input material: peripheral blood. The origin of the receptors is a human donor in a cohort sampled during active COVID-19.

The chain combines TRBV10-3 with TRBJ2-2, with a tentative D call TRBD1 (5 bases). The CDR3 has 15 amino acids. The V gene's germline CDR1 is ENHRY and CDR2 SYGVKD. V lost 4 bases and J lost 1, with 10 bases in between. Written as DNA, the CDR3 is TGTGCCATCAGTGGACAGCCACTGAACACCGGGGAGCTGTTTTTT. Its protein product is CAISGQPLNTGELFF.

CDR3 sequence: CASSPGTSGRTSPIETQYF. The DNA for the CDR3 is TGTGCCAGCAGCCCCGGGACTAGCGGGAGAACTTCCCCGATAGAGACCCAGTACTTC. V is TRBV7-2 and J is TRBJ2-5; 14 bases align to TRBD2. J gave up 4 bases and V 5 bases, and 15 bases lay outside the gene matches. The CDR3 totals 19 residues. Looked up from germline, CDR1 is SGHTA and CDR2 is FQGNSA.

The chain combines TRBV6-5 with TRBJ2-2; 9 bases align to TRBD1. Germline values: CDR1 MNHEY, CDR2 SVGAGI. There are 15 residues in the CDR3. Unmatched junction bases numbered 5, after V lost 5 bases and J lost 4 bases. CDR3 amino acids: CASSPGTGSTGELFF. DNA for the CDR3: TGTGCCAGCAGTCCCGGGACAGGGAGCACCGGGGAGCTGTTTTTT.

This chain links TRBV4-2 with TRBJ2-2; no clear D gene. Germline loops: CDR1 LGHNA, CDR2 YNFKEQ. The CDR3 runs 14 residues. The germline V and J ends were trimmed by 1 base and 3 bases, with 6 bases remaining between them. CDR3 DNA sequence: TGTGCCAGCAGCCAAGTGCAGGACACCGGGGAGCTGTTTTTT. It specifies CASSQVQDTGELFF.

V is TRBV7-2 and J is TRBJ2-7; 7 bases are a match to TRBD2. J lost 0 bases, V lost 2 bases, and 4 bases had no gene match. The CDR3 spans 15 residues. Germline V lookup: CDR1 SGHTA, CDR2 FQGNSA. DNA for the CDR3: TGTGCCAGCAGCTTACAGGGCGGGAGCTCCTACGAGCAGTACTTC. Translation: CASSLQGGSSYEQYF.

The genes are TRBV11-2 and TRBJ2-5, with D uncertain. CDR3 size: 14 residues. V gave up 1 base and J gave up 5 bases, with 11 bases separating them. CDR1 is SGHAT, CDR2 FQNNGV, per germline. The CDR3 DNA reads TGTGCCAGCAGCTTAGTATCCAAACAGGAGACCCAGTACTTC. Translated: CASSLVSKQETQYF.

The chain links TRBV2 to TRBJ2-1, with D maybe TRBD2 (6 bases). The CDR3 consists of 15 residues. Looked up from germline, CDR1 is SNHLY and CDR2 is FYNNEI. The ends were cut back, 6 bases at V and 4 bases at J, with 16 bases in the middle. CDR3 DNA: TGTGCCAGCAGAATGGACCCCGGGAGATACAATGAGCAGTTCTTC. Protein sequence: CASRMDPGRYNEQFF.

The CDR3 coding sequence is TGTGCCAGCAGTTCCAGGACAGGGAGGGAAGAAAAACTGTTTTTT. Protein product: CASSSRTGREEKLFF. This chain connects TRBV2 to TRBJ1-4, with 8 bases fitting TRBD1. Germline V CDR1 and CDR2: SNHLY, FYNNEI. The V and J ends lost 5 bases and 8 bases, in that order; junction bases with no gene match: 10. The CDR3 covers 15 residues.

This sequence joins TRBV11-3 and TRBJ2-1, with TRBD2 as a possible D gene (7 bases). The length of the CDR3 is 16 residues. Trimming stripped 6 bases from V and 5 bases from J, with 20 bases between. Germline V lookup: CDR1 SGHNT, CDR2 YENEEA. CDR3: CASSGSGGSADNEQFF. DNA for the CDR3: TGTGCCAGCAGTGGGTCGGGGGGCTCGGCGGACAATGAGCAGTTCTTC.

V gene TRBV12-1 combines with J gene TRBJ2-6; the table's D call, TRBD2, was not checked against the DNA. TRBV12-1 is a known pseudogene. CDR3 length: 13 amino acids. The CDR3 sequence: CASTLSGANVLTF. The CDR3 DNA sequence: TGTGCCAGCACCCTCTCTGGGGCCAACGTCCTGACTTTC.

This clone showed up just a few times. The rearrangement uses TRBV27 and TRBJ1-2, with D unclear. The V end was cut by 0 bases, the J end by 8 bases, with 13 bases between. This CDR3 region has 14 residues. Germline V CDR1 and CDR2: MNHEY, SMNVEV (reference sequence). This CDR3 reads CASSLSGNKKGYTF. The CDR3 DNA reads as TGTGCCAGCAGTTTATCGGGCAACAAAAAAGGCTACACCTTC.

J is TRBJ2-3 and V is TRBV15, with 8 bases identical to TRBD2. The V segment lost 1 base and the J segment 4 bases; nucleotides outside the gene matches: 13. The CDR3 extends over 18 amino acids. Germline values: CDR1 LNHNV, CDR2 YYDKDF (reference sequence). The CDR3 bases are TGTGCCACCAGCAGAGCCCTAGCGGGTGTGGGGGGTGCAGATACGCAGTATTTT. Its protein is CATSRALAGVGGADTQYF.

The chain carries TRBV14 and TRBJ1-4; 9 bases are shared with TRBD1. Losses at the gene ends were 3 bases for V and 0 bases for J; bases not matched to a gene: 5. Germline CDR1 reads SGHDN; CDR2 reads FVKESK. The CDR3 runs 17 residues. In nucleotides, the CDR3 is TGTGCCAGCAGCCATAGGACAGGGGTCTCAACTAATGAAAAACTGTTTTTT. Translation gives CASSHRTGVSTNEKLFF.

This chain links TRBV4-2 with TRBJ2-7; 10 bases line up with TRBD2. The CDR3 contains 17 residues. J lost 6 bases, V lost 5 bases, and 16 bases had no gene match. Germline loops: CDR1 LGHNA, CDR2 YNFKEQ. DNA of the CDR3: TGTGCCAGCAGCACCCAGACCACACTAGCGGGGAGTCTCGAGCAGTACTTC. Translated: CASSTQTTLAGSLEQYF.

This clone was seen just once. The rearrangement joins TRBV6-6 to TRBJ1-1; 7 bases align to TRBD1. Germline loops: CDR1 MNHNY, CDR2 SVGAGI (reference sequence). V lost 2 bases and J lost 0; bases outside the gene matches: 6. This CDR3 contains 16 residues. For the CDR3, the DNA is TGTGCCAGCAGTTACACGACGACAGGGATGAACACTGAAGCTTTCTTT. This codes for CASSYTTTGMNTEAFF.

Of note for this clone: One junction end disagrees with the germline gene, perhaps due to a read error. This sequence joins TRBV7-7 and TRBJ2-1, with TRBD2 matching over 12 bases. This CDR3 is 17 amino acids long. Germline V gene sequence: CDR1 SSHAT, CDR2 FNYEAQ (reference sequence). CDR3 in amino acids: CASSSTSGSSSYNEQFF. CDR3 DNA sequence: TGTGCTAGCAGCTCGACTAGCGGGAGTAGCTCCTACAATGAGCAGTTCTTC.

CDR3 loop: CASSIGGMSHGYTF. For the CDR3, the DNA is TGTGCCAGTAGTATAGGAGGGATGAGCCATGGCTACACCTTC. The V and J genes are TRBV19 and TRBJ1-2; D remains unclear. V was shortened by 1 base and J by 6 bases, with 12 bases between the two germline ends. Germline assignment: CDR1 LNHDA and CDR2 SQIVND (reference sequence). CDR3 length equals 14 residues.

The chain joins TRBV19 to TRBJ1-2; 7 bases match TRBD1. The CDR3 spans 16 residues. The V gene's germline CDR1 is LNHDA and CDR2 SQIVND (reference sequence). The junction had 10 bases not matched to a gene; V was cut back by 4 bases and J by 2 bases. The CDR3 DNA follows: TGTGCCAGTAGTAGGGGACAGATCGGAAAAAACTATGGCTACACCTTC. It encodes CASSRGQIGKNYGYTF.

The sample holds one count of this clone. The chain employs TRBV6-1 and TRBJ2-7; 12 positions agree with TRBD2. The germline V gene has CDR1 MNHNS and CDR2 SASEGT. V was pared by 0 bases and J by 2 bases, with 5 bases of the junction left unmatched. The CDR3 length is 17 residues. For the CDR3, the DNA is TGTGCCAGCAGTGAAGCCTCTAGCGGGAGGGCCGCCTACGAGCAGTACTTC. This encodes CASSEASSGRAAYEQYF.